The clone carrying this TCR beta chain appeared once. Measured with immunoSEQ multiplex PCR; TCRdb has only the in-frame clones, and not every one. The table includes roughly 67,000 clones, nearly 90% detected once. V trimming: 2 bases; J trimming: 6 bases; junction bases outside the gene matches: 7. The CDR3 has 17 residues. The germline V gene encodes CDR1 SEHNR and CDR2 FQNEAQ (reference sequence). These data are taken from a study of OX40 agonist ivuxolimab in advanced cancers. Study as a whole: Mean age 60 years, range roughly 20 to 85; nearly 85% male.

This chain uses TRBV7-9 with TRBJ2-1; 13 bases match TRBD2. Sequencing was performed on CD4+ or CD8+ T cells sorted from blood, taken in a trial of the OX40 agonist ivuxolimab. The receptor's source is an adult with an advanced solid tumor such as melanoma, head and neck, liver or kidney cancer. This chain's CDR3 is CASSLFRGLAGLNEQFF. DNA for the CDR3: TGTGCCAGCAGCTTATTTAGGGGACTAGCGGGGCTCAATGAGCAGTTCTTC.